One sample yielded the 2 T cell receptor beta chains listed below, sequenced in a study of shared clonotypes between healthy human individuals. Using immunoSEQ multiplex PCR, the repertoire was profiled, and TCRdb retains in-frame clones only, with some absent. The table includes millions of clones, 85% to 95% detected once. Specimen: naive CD4+ T cells sorted from blood. Noted subset: CD45RA+ positively selected. Receptor source: a young man in good health.

The chain carries TRBV28 and TRBJ1-1; TRBD1 matches at 7 bases. The J segment lost 4 bases and the V segment lost 4 bases, leaving 12 bases of the junction unmatched. This CDR3 contains 16 residues. Germline loops: CDR1 MDHEN, CDR2 SYDVKM. As DNA, the CDR3 is TGTGCCAGCAGTTCCCAGGCGCCACAGGGGATCACTGAAGCTTTCTTT. This translates into CASSSQAPQGITEAFF.

A note on this clone: Distinct nucleotide sequences in the sample also encode this CDR3. The V and J genes are TRBV20-1 and TRBJ2-5; the D is unclear. Between the trimmed V and J ends, which lost 6 bases and 3 bases, there was a span of 5 bases. Germline lookup yields CDR1 DFQATT and CDR2 SNEGSKA (reference sequence). This CDR3 comprises 10 residues. The CDR3 sequence is CSALEETQYF. The CDR3 bases are TGCAGTGCCTTAGAAGAGACCCAGTACTTC.